Below, one T cell receptor (beta chain) is given with its context. Its antigen remains unknown. The data were obtained in a study of breast tumors, draining lymph nodes, adjacent tissues. Study-wide results and caveats: Tumor T cell lymph node origin was a supported hypothesis, not proven. Luminal-like breast cancer showed significantly greater tumor-nontumor repertoire similarity than basal-like breast cancer did. The data were judged consistent with most tumor T cells coming from lymph node and expanding in tumor. Tumors had less TCR diversity than lymph nodes, more than nontumor tissue.

TCRdb processed the multiplex PCR reads anew with MiXCR; each CDR3 protein has one entry. This sample has just under 65,000 distinct CDR3 sequences, with approximately 57% found just once. CDR1 and CDR2 (germline): SEHNR, FQNEAQ (reference sequence). The CDR3 extends over 15 amino acids. J gave up 11 bases and V 7 bases, and 14 bases lay outside the gene matches. This chain connects TRBV7-9 to TRBJ2-3; 11 positions match TRBD2. This TCR came from a female donor with breast cancer. Some clones in this sample may be carry-over from other donors' samples. Sequencing used breast tumor tissue. The CDR3 DNA reads as TGTGCCAGCATCCTACTAGCGGGGGCTTACAATGAGCAGTATTTT. This translates into CASILLAGAYNEQYF.